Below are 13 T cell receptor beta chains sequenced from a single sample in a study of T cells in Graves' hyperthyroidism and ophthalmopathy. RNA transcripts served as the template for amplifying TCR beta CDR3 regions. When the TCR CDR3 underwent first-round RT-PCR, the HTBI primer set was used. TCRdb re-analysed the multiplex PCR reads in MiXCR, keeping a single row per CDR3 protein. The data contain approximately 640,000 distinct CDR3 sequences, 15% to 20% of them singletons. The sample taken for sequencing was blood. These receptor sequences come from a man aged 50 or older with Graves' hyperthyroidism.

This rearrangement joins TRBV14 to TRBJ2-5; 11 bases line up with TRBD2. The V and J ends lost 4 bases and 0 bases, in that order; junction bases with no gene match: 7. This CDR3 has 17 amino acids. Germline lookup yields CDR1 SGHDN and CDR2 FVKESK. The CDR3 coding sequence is TGTGCCAGCAGCCGTCGACTGACTAGCGGGAACCAAGAGACCCAGTACTTC. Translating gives CASSRRLTSGNQETQYF. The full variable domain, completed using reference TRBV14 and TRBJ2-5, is EAGVTQFPSHSVIEKGQTVTLRCDPISGHDNLYWYRRVMGKEIKFLLHFVKESKQDESGMPNNRFLAERTGGTYSTLKVQPAELEDSGVYFCASSRRLTSGNQETQYFGPGTRLLVL.

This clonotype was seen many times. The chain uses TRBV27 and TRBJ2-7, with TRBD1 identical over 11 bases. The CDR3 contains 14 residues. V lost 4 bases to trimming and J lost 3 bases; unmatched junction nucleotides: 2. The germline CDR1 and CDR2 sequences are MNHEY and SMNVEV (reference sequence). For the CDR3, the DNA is TGTGCCAGCAGTTCCGGGACAGGGGGCTACGAGCAGTACTTC. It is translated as CASSSGTGGYEQYF.

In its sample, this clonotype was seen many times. The CDR3 nucleotides read TGTGCCAGCAGCTTCTCTAGCGGGACCCAGTACTTC. Its protein is CASSFSSGTQYF. The rearrangement links TRBV7-9 to TRBJ2-5; TRBD2 aligns across 7 bases. CDR3 length equals 12 residues. The germline CDR1 and CDR2 sequences are SEHNR and FQNEAQ (reference sequence). Losses at the gene ends were 3 bases for V and 7 bases for J; bases not matched to a gene: 2.

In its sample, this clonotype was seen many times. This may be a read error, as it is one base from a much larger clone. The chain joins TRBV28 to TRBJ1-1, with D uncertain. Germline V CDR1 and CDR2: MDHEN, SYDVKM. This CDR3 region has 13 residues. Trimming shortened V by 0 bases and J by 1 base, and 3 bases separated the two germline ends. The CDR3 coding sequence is TGTGCCAGCAGTTTATGGGAGAACACTGAAGCTTTCTTT. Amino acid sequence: CASSLWENTEAFF.

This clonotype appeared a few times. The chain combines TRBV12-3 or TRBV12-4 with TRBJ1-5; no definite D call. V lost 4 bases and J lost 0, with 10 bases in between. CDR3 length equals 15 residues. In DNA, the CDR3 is TGTGCCAGCAGTTATTTTACAGATAGCAATCAGCCCCAGCATTTT. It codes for CASSYFTDSNQPQHF.

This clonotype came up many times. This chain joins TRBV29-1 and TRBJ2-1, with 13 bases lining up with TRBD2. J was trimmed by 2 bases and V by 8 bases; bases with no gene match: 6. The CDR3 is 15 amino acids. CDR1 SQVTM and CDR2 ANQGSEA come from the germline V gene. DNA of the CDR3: TGCAGCTCTCAGGGACTAGCGGGAACCTACAATGAGCAGTTCTTC. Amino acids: CSSQGLAGTYNEQFF.

CDR3 region: CASSLELAEDNEQFF. The DNA of the CDR3 is TGTGCCAGCAGCTTAGAACTAGCGGAAGACAATGAGCAGTTCTTC. This chain joins TRBV7-9 and TRBJ2-1, with 8 bases matching TRBD2. Losses at the gene ends were 1 base for V and 5 bases for J; bases not matched to a gene: 4. CDR1 is SEHNR and CDR2 is FQNEAQ in the germline V gene (reference sequence). CDR3 size: 15 residues.

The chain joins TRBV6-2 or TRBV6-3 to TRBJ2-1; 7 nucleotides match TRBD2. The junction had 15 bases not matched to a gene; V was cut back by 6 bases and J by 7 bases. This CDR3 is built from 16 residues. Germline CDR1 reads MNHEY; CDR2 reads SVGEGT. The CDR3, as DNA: TGTGCCAGCAGCGGGAGGACTAACGGGGACTGGAATGAGCAGTTCTTC. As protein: CASSGRTNGDWNEQFF.

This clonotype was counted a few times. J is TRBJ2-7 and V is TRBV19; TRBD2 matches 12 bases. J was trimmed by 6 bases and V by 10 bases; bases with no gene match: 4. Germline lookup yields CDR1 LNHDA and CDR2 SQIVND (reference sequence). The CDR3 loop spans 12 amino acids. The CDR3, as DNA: TGTGCCACTAGCGGGAGGGCCGGCGAGCAGTACTTC. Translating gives CATSGRAGEQYF.

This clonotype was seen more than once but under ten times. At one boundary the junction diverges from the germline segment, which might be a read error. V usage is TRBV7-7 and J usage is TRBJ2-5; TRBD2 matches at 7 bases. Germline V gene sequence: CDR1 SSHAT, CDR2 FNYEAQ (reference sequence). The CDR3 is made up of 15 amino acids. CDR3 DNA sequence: TGTGCTAGCAGCTTAGCGGGCTGGGGTGGAGAGACCCAGTACTTC. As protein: CASSLAGWGGETQYF. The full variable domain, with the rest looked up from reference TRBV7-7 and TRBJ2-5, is GAGVSQSPRYKVTKRGQDVTLRCDPISSHATLYWYQQALGQGPEFLTYFNYEAQPDKSGLPSDRFSAERPEGSISTLTIQRTEQRDSAMYRCASSLAGWGGETQYFGPGTRLLVL.

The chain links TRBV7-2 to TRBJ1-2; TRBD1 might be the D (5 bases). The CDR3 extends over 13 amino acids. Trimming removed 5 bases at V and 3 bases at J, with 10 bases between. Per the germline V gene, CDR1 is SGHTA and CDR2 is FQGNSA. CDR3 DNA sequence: TGTGCCAGCAGCACGCGGGGGGACTATGGCTACACCTTC. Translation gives CASSTRGDYGYTF. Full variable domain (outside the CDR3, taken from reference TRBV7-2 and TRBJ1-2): GAGVSQSPSNKVTEKGKDVELRCDPISGHTALYWYRQSLGQGLEFLIYFQGNSAPDKSGLPSDRFSAERTGGSVSTLTIQRTQQEDSAVYLCASSTRGDYGYTFGSGTRLTVV.

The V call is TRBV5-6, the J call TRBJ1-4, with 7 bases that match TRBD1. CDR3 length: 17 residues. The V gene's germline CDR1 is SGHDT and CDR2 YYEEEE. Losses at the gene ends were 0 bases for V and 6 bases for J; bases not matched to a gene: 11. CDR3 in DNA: TGTGCCAGCAGCTTGGAGGGATTTGGGACAGACTATGAAAAACTGTTTTTT. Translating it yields CASSLEGFGTDYEKLFF.

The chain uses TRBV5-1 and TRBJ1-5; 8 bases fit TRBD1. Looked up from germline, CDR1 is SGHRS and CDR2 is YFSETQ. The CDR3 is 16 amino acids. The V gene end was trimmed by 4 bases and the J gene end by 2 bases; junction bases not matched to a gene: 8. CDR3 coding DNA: TGCGCCAGCAGCCCGGGGACACAGGGGGGCAATCAGCCCCAGCATTTT. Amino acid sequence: CASSPGTQGGNQPQHF.